This entry lists 11 T cell receptor beta chains sequenced from one sample in a study of T cell changes during pregnancy in multiple sclerosis. Libraries were prepared by immunoSEQ multiplex PCR; TCRdb keeps only in-frame clonotypes and omits some of them. The sample holds approximately 53,000 clones, 80% to 95% seen once. The sample consisted of CD4+ T cells from peripheral blood mononuclear cells, taken after pregnancy. The receptors originated from a female donor in good health, enrolled as a control in a pregnancy study.

This clone was seen only a few times. The chain carries TRBV7-6 and TRBJ2-2; tentatively, D is TRBD2 (6 bases). Germline CDR1 and CDR2: SGHVS and FNYEAQ. The ends were cut back, 1 base at V and 4 bases at J, with 13 bases in the middle. The length of the CDR3 is 16 residues. The CDR3 nucleotides are TGTGCCAGCAGCTTAGGTTCGGGACTTTTCACCGGGGAGCTGTTTTTT. Its translation: CASSLGSGLFTGELFF.

The rearrangement uses TRBV5-5 and TRBJ1-1; D uncertain. Trimming removed 2 bases at V and 1 base at J, with 12 bases between. CDR1 and CDR2 from the germline V gene are SGHKS and YYEKEE (reference sequence). This CDR3 spans 15 amino acids. CDR3 sequence reads: CASSFTVQRNTEAFF. Written as DNA, the CDR3 is TGTGCCAGCAGCTTTACCGTGCAGCGGAACACTGAAGCTTTCTTT.

The rearrangement links TRBV6-5 to TRBJ2-3; 8 bases are shared with TRBD2. V gave up 6 bases and J gave up 3 bases; unmatched junction bases: 8. Germline V gives CDR1 MNHEY, CDR2 SVGAGI. This CDR3 comprises 15 residues. CDR3 sequence (DNA): TGTGCCAGCAGACCCCAAGCGGGAGAGACAGATACGCAGTATTTT. Its protein product is CASRPQAGETDTQYF.

The J gene is TRBJ1-5, the V gene TRBV6-5; a possible D gene is TRBD1 (6 bases). There are 15 residues in the CDR3. Germline V lookup: CDR1 MNHEY, CDR2 SVGAGI. Deletions cut 4 bases from V and 3 bases from J, with 13 bases between. CDR3 in DNA: TGTGCCAGCAGTTTCCGTGAGGGGGTCAATCAGCCCCAGCATTTT. This encodes CASSFREGVNQPQHF.

The chain carries TRBV6-5 and TRBJ1-1, with 7 bases identical to TRBD1. This CDR3 comprises 15 residues. Germline assignment: CDR1 MNHEY and CDR2 SVGAGI. Trimming cost V 11 bases and J 4 bases; bases outside gene matches: 16. CDR3 residues: CASQTSPRGSTEAFF. CDR3 nucleotides: TGTGCCTCCCAAACGTCCCCCAGGGGGAGCACTGAAGCTTTCTTT.

The genes are TRBV19 and TRBJ1-5; TRBD1 matches at 10 bases. Germline V gene sequence: CDR1 LNHDA, CDR2 SQIVND (reference sequence). The CDR3 is 18 amino acids. V gave up 8 bases and J gave up 0 bases; unmatched junction bases: 13. CDR3 protein: CASDPKPTGGHSNQPQHF. The DNA for the CDR3 is TGTGCCAGTGACCCCAAACCGACAGGGGGCCATAGCAATCAGCCCCAGCATTTT.

The genes are TRBV7-9 and TRBJ1-2; possibly TRBD1 for D (5 bases). The CDR3 loop spans 16 amino acids. Trimming took off 4 bases at V and 4 bases at J, with 19 bases between the two ends. The germline CDR1 and CDR2 sequences are SEHNR and FQNEAQ (reference sequence). The DNA for the CDR3 is TGTGCCAGCAGCTCCTTACCTACAGGAGTACGCTATGGCTACACCTTC. Its protein product is CASSSLPTGVRYGYTF.

The rearrangement joins TRBV6-1 to TRBJ2-5; perhaps TRBD1 as D (6 bases). Germline-derived CDR1 and CDR2 are MNHNS and SASEGT. Trimming cost V 2 bases and J 4 bases, with 11 bases left between them. This CDR3 is 14 amino acids long. The CDR3 sequence: CASSEYETGETQYF. As DNA, the CDR3 is TGTGCCAGCAGTGAATACGAGACAGGAGAGACCCAGTACTTC.

This chain uses TRBV2 with TRBJ2-5, with 11 bases lining up with TRBD1. After removal of 8 bases from V and 2 bases from J, the junction contained 10 bases not matched to a gene. Germline assignment: CDR1 SNHLY and CDR2 FYNNEI. This CDR3 is built from 16 residues. This chain's CDR3 is CASSIGDRGKQETQYF. Written as DNA, the CDR3 is TGTGCCAGCTCTATAGGGGACAGGGGGAAACAAGAGACCCAGTACTTC.

The chain joins TRBV28 to TRBJ2-3, with 10 bases lining up with TRBD2. V shed 2 bases and J 8 bases; nucleotides not matched to a gene: 7. This CDR3 is 15 amino acids long. CDR1 is MDHEN, CDR2 SYDVKM, per germline. The CDR3 region is CASSLVLAGVGTQYF. In DNA, the CDR3 is TGTGCCAGCAGTTTAGTCCTAGCGGGAGTGGGTACGCAGTATTTT.

The CDR3 spells CASSASGGDLYEQFF. The CDR3 nucleotides read TGCGCCAGCAGCGCTAGCGGGGGGGATTTATATGAGCAGTTCTTC. The chain combines TRBV5-1 with TRBJ2-1; 12 nucleotides align to TRBD2. V was clipped by 4 bases and J by 8 bases; unmatched bases: 7. The CDR3 covers 15 residues. Germline values: CDR1 SGHRS, CDR2 YFSETQ.